The 23 T cell receptor beta chains in this list originate from one sample, sequenced in a study of human T cells and chemical hapten exposure. Documented time point: patch test 2, 6 weeks after DPC sensitization. Described treatment: therapeutic diphenylcyclopropenone sensitization with weekly scalp DPC. Via MiXCR, TCRdb re-called the RACE reads, giving one row per CDR3 protein. In the table there are 80,000 to 95,000 distinct CDR3 sequences, 11% of which are singletons. The material sequenced was whole blood, taken in connection with sensitization to the hapten diphenylcyclopropenone (DPC). The source of these receptors is a man in his late teens or twenties with alopecia areata. Some clones in this sample may be carry-over from other donors' samples.

This clonotype has just a few counts. V gene TRBV5-4 combines with J gene TRBJ2-2, with 10 bases aligning to TRBD2. V lost 4 bases and J lost 2; bases outside the gene matches: 11. This CDR3 comprises 18 residues. The germline CDR1 and CDR2 sequences are SGHNT and YYREEE (reference sequence). The CDR3: CASSPRASGGTNTGELFF. CDR3 coding DNA: TGTGCCAGCAGCCCCAGGGCTAGCGGGGGAACCAACACCGGGGAGCTGTTTTTT.

This clonotype was picked up many times. The rearrangement links TRBV14 to TRBJ2-5; the D gene is possibly TRBD1 (6 bases). The germline V gene has CDR1 SGHDN and CDR2 FVKESK. The CDR3 totals 15 residues. Trimming removed 0 bases from V and 6 bases from J, with 14 bases in between. The DNA for the CDR3 is TGTGCCAGCAGCCAAGATGGAACAGGGCTAAAGACCCAGTACTTC. Protein product: CASSQDGTGLKTQYF.

This clonotype was seen repeatedly, ten times or more. This chain connects TRBV7-2 to TRBJ2-1; 7 bases align to TRBD2. The trim removed 1 base at V and 9 bases at J, leaving 6 bases unmatched. Looked up from germline, CDR1 is SGHTA and CDR2 is FQGNSA. The CDR3 sequence is 14 residues long. CDR3 sequence: CASSLEWVAGEQFF. The CDR3 nucleotides are TGTGCCAGCAGCTTAGAGTGGGTAGCGGGTGAGCAGTTCTTC. The complete variable domain, with remaining parts taken from reference TRBV7-2 and TRBJ2-1, reads GAGVSQSPSNKVTEKGKDVELRCDPISGHTALYWYRQSLGQGLEFLIYFQGNSAPDKSGLPSDRFSAERTGGSVSTLTIQRTQQEDSAVYLCASSLEWVAGEQFFGPGTRLTVL.

This clonotype has ten or more counts. The rearrangement joins TRBV18 to TRBJ1-5; 8 nucleotides line up with TRBD1. CDR1 is KGHSH, CDR2 LQKENI, per germline. The V segment lost 4 bases and the J segment 2 bases; nucleotides outside the gene matches: 13. This CDR3 has 18 residues. In nucleotides, the CDR3 is TGTGCCAGCTCACTGGACAGGGTTGGTTTGGGTGGCAATCAGCCCCAGCATTTT. Translation: CASSLDRVGLGGNQPQHF.

The chain is built from TRBV11-2 and TRBJ2-2, with D unclear. Germline V lookup: CDR1 SGHAT, CDR2 FQNNGV. The CDR3 consists of 14 residues. V was shortened by 1 base and J by 6 bases, with 9 bases between the two germline ends. This CDR3 reads CASSLVRSPGELFF. CDR3 in DNA: TGTGCCAGCAGCTTAGTCAGGTCCCCCGGGGAGCTGTTTTTT.

Many counts were recorded for this clonotype. V is TRBV7-9 and J is TRBJ1-1, with 9 bases fitting TRBD1. Germline V gene data show CDR1 as SEHNR and CDR2 as FQNEAQ (reference sequence). The J segment lost 11 bases and the V segment lost 1 base, leaving 11 bases of the junction unmatched. The CDR3 is 15 amino acids. The CDR3 DNA follows: TGTGCCAGCAGCTTAGAAGGACAGGGGTCCGGGGCGGCTTTCTTT. Translated, it gives CASSLEGQGSGAAFF.

This clonotype has more than one count but fewer than ten. The chain couples TRBV2 to TRBJ1-1; D is undetermined. V gave up 11 bases and J gave up 3 bases, with 4 bases separating them. Germline CDR1 and CDR2: SNHLY and FYNNEI. The CDR3 contains 9 residues. The CDR3 reads CAVYTEAFF. The CDR3 coding sequence is TGTGCCGTGTACACTGAAGCTTTCTTT. Full variable domain (rest looked up from reference TRBV2 and TRBJ1-1): EPEVTQTPSHQVTQMGQEVILRCVPISNHLYFYWYRQILGQKVEFLVSFYNNEISEKSEIFDDQFSVERPDGSNFTLKIRSTKLEDSAMYFCAVYTEAFFGQGTRLTVV.

In this sample, this clonotype turned up many times. This chain connects TRBV20-1 to TRBJ1-1; D is unresolved. The V end lost 6 bases, the J end lost 0 bases, and 14 bases lay between the germline ends. Germline CDR1 is DFQATT and CDR2 is SNEGSKA (reference sequence). CDR3 length: 14 residues. In nucleotides, the CDR3 is TGCAGTGCCGCGAGGGATCTCTTGAACACTGAAGCTTTCTTT. It specifies CSAARDLLNTEAFF.

A single count supports this clonotype. The chain joins TRBV10-3 to TRBJ2-7; D is ambiguous. This CDR3 is built from 13 residues. Germline lookup yields CDR1 ENHRY and CDR2 SYGVKD. V gave up 0 bases and J gave up 6 bases, with 9 bases separating them. CDR3 nucleotide sequence: TGTGCCATCAGTGAGTCTCCGGGTGGCGAGCAGTACGTC. Encoded protein: CAISESPGGEQYV.

This clonotype has only a few counts. The chain combines TRBV7-9 with TRBJ2-3, with 9 bases matching TRBD1. Trimming removed 5 bases from V and 4 bases from J; junction bases left unmatched: 13. This CDR3 has 17 residues. Germline V gives CDR1 SEHNR, CDR2 FQNEAQ (reference sequence). CDR3: CASSPPGQGRSADTQYF. DNA for the CDR3: TGTGCCAGCAGCCCACCGGGACAGGGAAGGTCCGCAGATACGCAGTATTTT.

The chain couples TRBV5-1 to TRBJ1-5, with a weak D call TRBD1 (5 bases). CDR3 length: 15 amino acids. V lost 0 bases to trimming and J lost 1 base, with 8 bases between them. Germline values: CDR1 SGHRS, CDR2 YFSETQ. For the CDR3, the DNA is TGCGCCAGCAGCTTGGAGCCAGGGAGCAATCAGCCCCAGCATTTT. Translating gives CASSLEPGSNQPQHF.

The J gene is TRBJ1-4, the V gene TRBV6-6; 7 nucleotides align to TRBD1. CDR3 length equals 14 residues. CDR1 is MNHNY and CDR2 is SVGAGI in the germline V gene (reference sequence). Losses at the gene ends were 6 bases for V and 2 bases for J; bases not matched to a gene: 3. The CDR3 sequence is CASRLQGTNEKLFF. As DNA, the CDR3 is TGTGCCAGCAGATTACAGGGGACTAATGAAAAACTGTTTTTT.

This clonotype has a count of ten or more. This sequence joins TRBV20-1 and TRBJ2-1; tentatively, D is TRBD1 (5 bases). V lost 6 bases and J lost 3, with 18 bases in between. This CDR3 contains 15 residues. Germline CDR1 is DFQATT and CDR2 is SNEGSKA (reference sequence). CDR3 sequence reads: CSAGDGDQDYNEQFF. CDR3 DNA sequence: TGCAGTGCAGGGGATGGGGATCAAGACTACAATGAGCAGTTCTTC.

The V and J genes are TRBV7-3 and TRBJ1-4, with D possibly TRBD1 on 5 matching bases. The CDR3 is 14 amino acids. Trimming left V 5 bases short and J 5 bases short, with 12 bases between. CDR1 is SGHTA and CDR2 is FQGTGA in the germline V gene. The CDR3 loop is CASSPTGGNEKLFF. The DNA for the CDR3 is TGTGCCAGCAGCCCCACGGGGGGGAATGAAAAACTGTTTTTT.

This clonotype was detected ten times or more. The V gene is TRBV7-8, the J gene TRBJ2-3; 11 bases line up with TRBD2. With 5 bases clipped from V and 1 base from J, the junction kept 5 bases outside the gene matches. The V gene's germline CDR1 is SGHVS and CDR2 FQNEAQ. The CDR3 runs 16 residues. The chain's CDR3 is CASSRPTSGGTDTQYF. For the CDR3, the DNA is TGTGCCAGCAGCCGACCGACTAGCGGGGGCACAGATACGCAGTATTTT.

This chain joins TRBV5-1 and TRBJ2-2, with 9 bases fitting TRBD1. Looked up from germline, CDR1 is SGHRS and CDR2 is YFSETQ. The V segment lost 0 bases and the J segment 6 bases; nucleotides outside the gene matches: 6. CDR3 length: 16 amino acids. Here the CDR3 reads CASSLEPGQGAGELFF. CDR3 coding DNA: TGCGCCAGCAGCTTGGAGCCGGGACAGGGTGCCGGGGAGCTGTTTTTT.

This clonotype was counted ten times or more. This rearrangement joins TRBV5-4 to TRBJ1-2, with 9 bases matching TRBD1. CDR1 is SGHNT, CDR2 YYREEE, per germline (reference sequence). The CDR3 runs to 14 residues. With 3 bases clipped from V and 4 bases from J, the junction kept 4 bases outside the gene matches. The CDR3 sequence: CASSSGQGVYGYTF. The CDR3 bases are TGTGCCAGCAGCTCGGGACAGGGAGTCTATGGCTACACCTTC.

This clonotype was detected many times. The chain's CDR3 is CASSSEKLFF. The CDR3 DNA sequence: TGTGCCAGCAGTTCTGAAAAACTGTTTTTT. The J gene is TRBJ1-4, the V gene TRBV28, with D uncertain. V lost 4 bases, J lost 7 bases, and 1 base lay in between. CDR3 length: 10 amino acids. Germline CDR1 is MDHEN and CDR2 is SYDVKM.

The chain carries TRBV4-1 and TRBJ1-3; TRBD1 is a possible D gene (6 bases). Germline lookup yields CDR1 MGHRA and CDR2 YSYEKL. The CDR3 has 15 residues. Deletions cut 1 base from V and 0 bases from J, with 7 bases between. The CDR3 is CASSQGGGSGNTIYF. CDR3 sequence (DNA): TGCGCCAGCAGCCAAGGAGGGGGCTCTGGAAACACCATATATTTT.

This clonotype has only a few counts. The chain has TRBV28 and TRBJ2-5; no reliable D call. The CDR3 runs 14 residues. Germline lookup yields CDR1 MDHEN and CDR2 SYDVKM. V gave up 5 bases and J gave up 2 bases, with 12 bases separating them. The CDR3 sequence is CASSRLDGQETQYF. The CDR3 DNA is TGTGCCAGCAGTCGACTGGACGGGCAAGAGACCCAGTACTTC.

Only a few counts were recorded for this clonotype. The chain employs TRBV12-3 or TRBV12-4 and TRBJ2-6; D gene ambiguous. The germline V and J ends were trimmed by 4 bases and 0 bases, with 19 bases remaining between them. CDR3 length: 19 residues. CDR3 DNA: TGTGCCAGCAGTTCGCACAATAGCCCCCCTAACTCTGGGGCCAACGTCCTGACTTTC. The encoded protein is CASSSHNSPPNSGANVLTF.

This clonotype was found once. V usage is TRBV5-1 and J usage is TRBJ1-2; D unresolved. From germline, CDR1 is SGHRS and CDR2 YFSETQ. V lost 0 bases, J lost 2 bases, and 8 bases lay in between. This CDR3 is 14 amino acids long. In DNA form, the CDR3 reads TGCGCCAGCAGCTTGGTATCGCTGAACTATGGCTACACCTTC. Translating gives CASSLVSLNYGYTF.

This clonotype occurred many times. The chain combines TRBV4-3 with TRBJ2-2, with D possibly called TRBD1 or TRBD2 (5 bases each). This CDR3 spans 16 amino acids. Germline-derived CDR1 and CDR2 are LGHNA and YSLEER. The V and J ends lost 0 bases and 2 bases respectively, with 10 bases between them. The CDR3 coding sequence is TGCGCCAGCAGCCAAGAGCCGGGGACCAACACCGGGGAGCTGTTTTTT. It specifies CASSQEPGTNTGELFF.